One and the same sample provided the 18 T cell receptor beta chains below, sequenced in a study of CD8 T cells in ankylosing spondylitis. For these TCRs, the target antigens are not known. General study findings and limits: Typical of ankylosing spondylitis blood, it appeared, was a TCR beta motif of several highly homologous variants.

One entry per CDR3 protein, called by TCRdb with MiXCR from the 5' RACE reads. The sample records approximately 550,000 distinct CDR3 sequences, approximately 11% being singletons. The sample comprised blood, either unsorted or a sorted T cell fraction (not recorded which). The receptors were gathered from a male donor with ankylosing spondylitis.

This clonotype was seen a handful of times. In DNA form, the CDR3 reads TGCAGCGTTGAAGGGGACGGTGGGGTGGGCACAGATACGCAGTATTTT. Its translation: CSVEGDGGVGTDTQYF. This chain joins TRBV29-1 and TRBJ2-3; D possibly matches TRBD1 or TRBD2 (5 bases each). Germline V gives CDR1 SQVTM, CDR2 ANQGSEA. V shed 1 base and J shed 1 base, with 15 bases lying between them. The CDR3 has 16 amino acids.

The V call is TRBV7-9, the J call TRBJ2-7; perhaps TRBD2 as D (6 bases). V shed 5 bases and J shed 5 bases, with 16 bases lying between them. Germline V gene data show CDR1 as SEHNR and CDR2 as FQNEAQ (reference sequence). CDR3 length equals 14 residues. The CDR3 DNA reads as TGTGCCAGCAGCAGGGACTTCCACTGGGACGAGCAGTACTTC. It is translated as CASSRDFHWDEQYF.

The V gene is TRBV5-1, the J gene TRBJ1-1; D perhaps matches TRBD1 (5 bases). Germline values: CDR1 SGHRS, CDR2 YFSETQ. This CDR3 contains 13 residues. Trimming took 4 bases from V and 5 from J, leaving 12 bases between them. CDR3 region: CASSDQGETEAFF. Written as DNA, the CDR3 is TGCGCCAGCAGCGATCAGGGAGAAACTGAAGCTTTCTTT.

This clonotype was seen only a few times. The chain uses TRBV20-1 and TRBJ2-1, with a weak D call TRBD1 (6 bases). The CDR3 covers 15 residues. V was clipped by 6 bases and J by 0 bases, with 15 bases between them. Looked up from germline, CDR1 is DFQATT and CDR2 is SNEGSKA (reference sequence). This CDR3 is CSARPGQSSYNEQFF. The CDR3 DNA sequence: TGCAGTGCGCGACCGGGACAAAGCTCCTACAATGAGCAGTTCTTC.

This chain links TRBV6-5 with TRBJ2-3, with D perhaps TRBD1 (5 bases). There are 12 residues in the CDR3. Per the germline V gene, CDR1 is MNHEY and CDR2 is SVGAGI. The V gene lost 4 bases and the J gene lost 7 bases, with 9 bases spanning the gap. The CDR3 bases are TGTGCCAGCAGTTTTTCAGGGAATACGCAGTATTTT. This codes for CASSFSGNTQYF.

The chain has TRBV24-1 and TRBJ2-2; 8 bases agree with TRBD1. Germline V CDR1 and CDR2: KGHDR, SFDVKD. This CDR3 has 17 residues. V shed 4 bases and J 1 base; nucleotides not matched to a gene: 7. The DNA of the CDR3 is TGTGCCACCAGTGACCGCGATGGGACAGGGAACACCGGGGAGCTGTTTTTT. This codes for CATSDRDGTGNTGELFF.

This clonotype occurred a few times. The V and J genes are TRBV20-1 and TRBJ2-5; 10 bases are shared with TRBD2. Germline loops: CDR1 DFQATT, CDR2 SNEGSKA (reference sequence). The CDR3 has 16 residues. V lost 5 bases and J lost 1; bases outside the gene matches: 10. The CDR3 spells CSAYGGLAVFQETQYF. CDR3 bases: TGCAGTGCTTATGGAGGACTAGCGGTGTTCCAAGAGACCCAGTACTTC.

The genes are TRBV20-1 and TRBJ2-1, with 8 bases that match TRBD2. V gave up 4 bases and J gave up 8 bases; unmatched junction bases: 10. CDR1 is DFQATT, CDR2 SNEGSKA, per germline (reference sequence). This CDR3 spans 14 amino acids. The CDR3 DNA sequence: TGCAGTGCTAATTCCCAGCGGGAGAGTTATGAGCAGTTCTTC. This codes for CSANSQRESYEQFF.

This clonotype came up many times. The rearrangement joins TRBV5-1 to TRBJ2-5, with D maybe TRBD2 (6 bases). This CDR3 comprises 13 residues. Germline CDR1 reads SGHRS; CDR2 reads YFSETQ. Deletions cut 4 bases from V and 2 bases from J, with 9 bases between. DNA for the CDR3: TGCGCCAGCAGCGAAGGGAGGCAAGAGACCCAGTACTTC. Protein: CASSEGRQETQYF.

The V and J genes are TRBV7-2 and TRBJ2-3, with 9 bases matching TRBD2. Unmatched junction bases numbered 10, after V lost 5 bases and J lost 1 base. The CDR3 contains 17 residues. Germline assignment: CDR1 SGHTA and CDR2 FQGNSA. The CDR3 is CASSAPSGTPRTDTQYF. The CDR3 bases are TGTGCCAGCAGCGCCCCTAGCGGGACCCCCCGCACAGATACGCAGTATTTT.

This clonotype was counted a few times. The rearrangement joins TRBV20-1 to TRBJ2-7; no definite D call. Trimming cost V 4 bases and J 1 base, with 11 bases left between them. The CDR3 sequence is 13 residues long. Germline V gene sequence: CDR1 DFQATT, CDR2 SNEGSKA (reference sequence). CDR3 loop: CSATGRLSYEQYF. CDR3 bases: TGCAGTGCTACCGGACGGTTGTCCTACGAGCAGTACTTC.

The genes are TRBV20-1 and TRBJ2-5; 7 bases map to TRBD1. CDR1 and CDR2 (germline): DFQATT, SNEGSKA (reference sequence). The V and J ends lost 6 bases and 7 bases, in that order; junction bases with no gene match: 14. This CDR3 comprises 14 residues. The chain's CDR3 is CSALTQQGPGTQYF. Here the CDR3 DNA reads TGCAGTGCCCTGACCCAACAGGGGCCGGGGACCCAGTACTTC.

This clonotype was detected a few times. The chain combines TRBV24-1 with TRBJ2-5; weak D call: TRBD2 (5 bases). V lost 0 bases, J lost 3 bases, and 7 bases lay in between. Germline assignment: CDR1 KGHDR and CDR2 SFDVKD. The CDR3 is 14 residues long. The CDR3: CATSDLGAEETQYF. The CDR3 DNA follows: TGTGCCACCAGTGATTTGGGAGCGGAAGAGACCCAGTACTTC.

This clonotype was detected a few times. The genes are TRBV24-1 and TRBJ1-2, with 7 nucleotides matching TRBD1. This CDR3 is 14 amino acids long. V dropped 2 bases and J dropped 5; count of bases not matched to a gene: 4. From germline, CDR1 is KGHDR and CDR2 SFDVKD. CDR3 in DNA: TGTGCCACCAGTGATTCCGGGACAGAGTATGGCTACACCTTC. This codes for CATSDSGTEYGYTF.

The chain recombines TRBV7-2 with TRBJ2-5, with D tentatively TRBD1 (8 bases). The CDR3 has 14 residues. V shed 5 bases and J shed 6 bases, with 16 bases lying between them. Germline CDR1 SGHTA, CDR2 FQGNSA. CDR3 nucleotide sequence: TGTGCCAGCAGCCCAGGGGGCGGGAGAAAGACCCAGTACTTC. Amino acids: CASSPGGGRKTQYF.

The V and J genes are TRBV5-1 and TRBJ2-7; weak D call: TRBD1 (6 bases). V lost 2 bases to trimming and J lost 4 bases, with 13 bases between them. The CDR3 spans 14 residues. Germline V lookup: CDR1 SGHRS, CDR2 YFSETQ. The CDR3 loop is CASSFQGMGYEQYF. The CDR3 bases are TGCGCCAGCAGCTTCCAGGGGATGGGATACGAGCAGTACTTC.

The V and J genes are TRBV2 and TRBJ2-4; no definite D call. This CDR3 region has 11 residues. Trimming removed 7 bases at V and 4 bases at J, with 5 bases between. CDR1 and CDR2 from the germline V gene are SNHLY and FYNNEI. The CDR3 DNA follows: TGTGCCAGCAACCAGAAAAACATTCAGTACTTC. It encodes CASNQKNIQYF.

The chain is built from TRBV11-2 and TRBJ2-2; tentatively, D is TRBD1 (6 bases). Germline lookup yields CDR1 SGHAT and CDR2 FQNNGV. The CDR3 covers 15 residues. V lost 5 bases to trimming and J lost 2 bases, with 12 bases between them. CDR3 bases: TGTGCCAGCAGCAACAGGGAATTTAACACCGGGGAGCTGTTTTTT. It is translated as CASSNREFNTGELFF. Drawing the rest from reference TRBV11-2 and TRBJ2-2, the complete variable domain is EAGVAQSPRYKIIEKRQSVAFWCNPISGHATLYWYQQILGQGPKLLIQFQNNGVVDDSQLPKDRFSAERLKGVDSTLKIQPAKLEDSAVYLCASSNREFNTGELFFGEGSRLTVL.